This T cell receptor beta chain was captured by sequencing in a study of blood T cell repertoires in COVID-19. As handled by the study authors: Reference gene primer amplification gave estimated nucleated cell counts. Method: immunoSEQ multiplex PCR; TCRdb's copy keeps in-frame clones and lacks some. The V and J calls and clone size come from that table; D and trimming were worked out from the DNA. The repertoire holds some 130,000 clones, with about 72% as singletons. CDR3 length: 18 amino acids. V was pared by 2 bases and J by 1 base, with 9 bases of the junction left unmatched. Germline V lookup: CDR1 SGHVS, CDR2 FNYEAQ.

J is TRBJ1-5 and V is TRBV7-6, with TRBD1 identical over 9 bases. The sequencing input was peripheral blood. This receptor was identified in a man aged 55-75 years who had recovered from COVID-19. The DNA of the CDR3 is TGTGCCAGCAGCTTAAACAGGGGGCAAGATGGGAGCAATCAGCCCCAGCATTTT. Translation gives CASSLNRGQDGSNQPQHF.